Shown below are 7 T cell receptor beta chains from a single sample sequenced in a study of beta chain features in type 1 diabetes. The sequenced template was cDNA made from the entire isolated RNA. Sequenced by immunoSEQ multiplex PCR; TCRdb stores in-frame clones only, minus some. Seen here are approximately 470,000 clones, approximately 30% observed once, and the top ten hold 0.05% to 0.065%. The sequenced material came from naive CD4+ T cells from blood. Source of these receptors: a man between 18 and 29 years old in good health.

V and J are TRBV2 and TRBJ2-5; tentatively, D is TRBD2 (6 bases). V was trimmed by 6 bases and J by 4 bases, leaving 15 bases between them. Per the germline V gene, CDR1 is SNHLY and CDR2 is FYNNEI. This CDR3 has 14 residues. CDR3 protein: CASSGLTSRETQYF. The CDR3 region has the DNA TGTGCCAGCAGCGGTCTAACTAGCCGAGAGACCCAGTACTTC.

The chain carries TRBV5-1 and TRBJ2-7; TRBD2 is a possible D gene (5 bases). Per germline, CDR1 SGHRS and CDR2 YFSETQ. V gave up 6 bases and J gave up 7 bases, with 20 bases separating them. The CDR3 is 14 amino acids. CDR3 sequence: CASTDVNSPGEQYF. The CDR3 DNA reads TGCGCCAGCACGGACGTAAATAGTCCGGGGGAGCAGTACTTC.

V gene TRBV7-8 combines with J gene TRBJ1-3, with D maybe TRBD1 (6 bases). The CDR3 runs 15 residues. V lost 4 bases to trimming and J lost 0 bases, with 10 bases between them. Germline V lookup: CDR1 SGHVS, CDR2 FQNEAQ. CDR3 protein: CASSWDTSSGNTIYF. The DNA of the CDR3 is TGTGCCAGCAGCTGGGACACCAGCTCTGGAAACACCATATATTTT.

This clone was counted between two and nine times. The CDR3 coding sequence is TGTGCCAGCAGCTTTGGCCCGGAGACCCAGTACTTC. Translation: CASSFGPETQYF. The genes are TRBV11-2 and TRBJ2-5; D gene uncertain. V shed 3 bases and J shed 5 bases, with 7 bases lying between them. The CDR3 contains 12 residues. The germline gives CDR1 SGHAT, CDR2 FQNNGV.

The rearrangement links TRBV19 to TRBJ2-1, with a weak D call TRBD2 (5 bases). Trimming took 8 bases from V and 4 from J, leaving 18 bases between them. Germline V gene data show CDR1 as LNHDA and CDR2 as SQIVND (reference sequence). The CDR3 length is 15 residues. The CDR3 DNA sequence: TGTGCCAGTGAAACTAGGACTGGCCAATACAATGAGCAGTTCTTC. It specifies CASETRTGQYNEQFF.

J is TRBJ2-4 and V is TRBV2, with D hard to call. From germline, CDR1 is SNHLY and CDR2 FYNNEI. This CDR3 has 15 residues. V lost 7 bases to trimming and J lost 0 bases, with 13 bases between them. This CDR3 reads CASTARALAKNIQYF. The DNA of the CDR3 is TGTGCCAGCACTGCACGGGCCCTAGCCAAAAACATTCAGTACTTC.

This chain uses TRBV27 with TRBJ1-5, with D perhaps matching TRBD1 (6 bases). The germline V and J ends were trimmed by 6 bases and 0 bases, with 12 bases remaining between them. There are 15 residues in the CDR3. Germline values: CDR1 MNHEY, CDR2 SMNVEV (reference sequence). CDR3: CASRENRVSNQPQHF. CDR3 sequence (DNA): TGTGCCAGCAGGGAAAACAGGGTTAGCAATCAGCCCCAGCATTTT.